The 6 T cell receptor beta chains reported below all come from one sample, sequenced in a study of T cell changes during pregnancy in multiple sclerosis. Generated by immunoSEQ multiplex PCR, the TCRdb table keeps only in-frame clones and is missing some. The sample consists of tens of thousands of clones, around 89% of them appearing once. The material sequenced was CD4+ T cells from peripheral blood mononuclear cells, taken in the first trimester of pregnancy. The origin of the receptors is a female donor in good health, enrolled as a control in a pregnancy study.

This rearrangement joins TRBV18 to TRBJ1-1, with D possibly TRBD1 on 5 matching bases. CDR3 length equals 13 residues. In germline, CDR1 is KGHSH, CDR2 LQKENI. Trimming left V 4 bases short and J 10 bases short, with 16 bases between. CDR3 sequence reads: CASSRSDTRLAFF. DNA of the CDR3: TGTGCCAGCTCACGATCGGACACTCGTCTAGCTTTCTTT.

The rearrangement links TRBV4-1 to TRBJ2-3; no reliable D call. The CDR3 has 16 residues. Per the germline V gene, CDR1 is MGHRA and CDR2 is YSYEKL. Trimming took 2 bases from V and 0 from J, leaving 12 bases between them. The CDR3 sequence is CASSQPLAGSTDTQYF. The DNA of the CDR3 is TGCGCCAGCAGCCAACCGTTGGCAGGCAGCACAGATACGCAGTATTTT.

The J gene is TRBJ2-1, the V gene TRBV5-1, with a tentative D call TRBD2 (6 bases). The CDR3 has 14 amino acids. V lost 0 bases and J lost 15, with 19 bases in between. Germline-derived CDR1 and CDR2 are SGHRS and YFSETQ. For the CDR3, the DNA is TGCGCCAGCAGCTTGGCCGGAGGGGAGGCAAAGCCGTTCTTC. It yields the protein CASSLAGGEAKPFF.

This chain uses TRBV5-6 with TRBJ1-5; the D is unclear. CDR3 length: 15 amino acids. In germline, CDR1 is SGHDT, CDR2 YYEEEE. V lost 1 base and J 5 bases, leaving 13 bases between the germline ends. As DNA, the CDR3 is TGTGCCAGCAGCTTGATGGGAGGGTTAGATCAGCCCCAGCATTTT. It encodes CASSLMGGLDQPQHF.

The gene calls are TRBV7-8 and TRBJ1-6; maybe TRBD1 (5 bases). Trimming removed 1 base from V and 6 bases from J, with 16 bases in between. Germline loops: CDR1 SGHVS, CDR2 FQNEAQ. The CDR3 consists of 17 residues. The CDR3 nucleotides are TGTGCCAGCAGCTTAGGCGGGGCGGGACCGAGTAATTCACCCCTCCACTTT. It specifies CASSLGGAGPSNSPLHF.

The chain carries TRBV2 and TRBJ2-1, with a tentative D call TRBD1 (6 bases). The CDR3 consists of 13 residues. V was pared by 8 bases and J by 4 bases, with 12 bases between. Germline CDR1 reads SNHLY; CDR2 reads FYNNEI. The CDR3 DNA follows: TGTGCCAGCTGTTCGGACAGTTACAATGAGCAGTTCTTC. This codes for CASCSDSYNEQFF.